Described below is a single TCR beta chain sequence and its context. The sample holds other DNA sequences that translate to the same CDR3. The sample belongs to a study of CD8+ T cells in alopecia areata. The CDR3 is 15 residues long. V gave up 1 base and J gave up 0 bases, with 10 bases separating them. Germline CDR1 is SGHTA and CDR2 is FQGNSA. Treatment denoted: oral pan-JAK inhibitor, 5-10 mg twice daily. Collection of lesional scalp punch biopsies and peripheral blood was performed in alopecia areata patients. Sorting of CD4+ and CD8+ T cells was performed on PBMCs. RNA extraction was followed by reverse transcription into cDNA, which acted as the sequencing template. The assay was immunoSEQ multiplex PCR, and TCRdb's table has in-frame clones only and misses some. Of under 150,000 clones in the sample, around 54% were seen once.

The source was CD4+ T cells sorted from blood, collected at week 24, from a patient treated with tofacitinib. The chain has TRBV7-2 and TRBJ2-7, with a weak D call TRBD1 (5 bases). This receptor was obtained from a human donor with alopecia areata. The CDR3 protein is CASSLGQGSSYEQYF. CDR3 in DNA: TGTGCCAGCAGCTTAGGGCAGGGAAGCTCCTACGAGCAGTACTTC. Filled out from reference TRBV7-2 and TRBJ2-7, the complete variable domain reads GAGVSQSPSNKVTEKGKDVELRCDPISGHTALYWYRQSLGQGLEFLIYFQGNSAPDKSGLPSDRFSAERTGGSVSTLTIQRTQQEDSAVYLCASSLGQGSSYEQYFGPGTRLTVT.